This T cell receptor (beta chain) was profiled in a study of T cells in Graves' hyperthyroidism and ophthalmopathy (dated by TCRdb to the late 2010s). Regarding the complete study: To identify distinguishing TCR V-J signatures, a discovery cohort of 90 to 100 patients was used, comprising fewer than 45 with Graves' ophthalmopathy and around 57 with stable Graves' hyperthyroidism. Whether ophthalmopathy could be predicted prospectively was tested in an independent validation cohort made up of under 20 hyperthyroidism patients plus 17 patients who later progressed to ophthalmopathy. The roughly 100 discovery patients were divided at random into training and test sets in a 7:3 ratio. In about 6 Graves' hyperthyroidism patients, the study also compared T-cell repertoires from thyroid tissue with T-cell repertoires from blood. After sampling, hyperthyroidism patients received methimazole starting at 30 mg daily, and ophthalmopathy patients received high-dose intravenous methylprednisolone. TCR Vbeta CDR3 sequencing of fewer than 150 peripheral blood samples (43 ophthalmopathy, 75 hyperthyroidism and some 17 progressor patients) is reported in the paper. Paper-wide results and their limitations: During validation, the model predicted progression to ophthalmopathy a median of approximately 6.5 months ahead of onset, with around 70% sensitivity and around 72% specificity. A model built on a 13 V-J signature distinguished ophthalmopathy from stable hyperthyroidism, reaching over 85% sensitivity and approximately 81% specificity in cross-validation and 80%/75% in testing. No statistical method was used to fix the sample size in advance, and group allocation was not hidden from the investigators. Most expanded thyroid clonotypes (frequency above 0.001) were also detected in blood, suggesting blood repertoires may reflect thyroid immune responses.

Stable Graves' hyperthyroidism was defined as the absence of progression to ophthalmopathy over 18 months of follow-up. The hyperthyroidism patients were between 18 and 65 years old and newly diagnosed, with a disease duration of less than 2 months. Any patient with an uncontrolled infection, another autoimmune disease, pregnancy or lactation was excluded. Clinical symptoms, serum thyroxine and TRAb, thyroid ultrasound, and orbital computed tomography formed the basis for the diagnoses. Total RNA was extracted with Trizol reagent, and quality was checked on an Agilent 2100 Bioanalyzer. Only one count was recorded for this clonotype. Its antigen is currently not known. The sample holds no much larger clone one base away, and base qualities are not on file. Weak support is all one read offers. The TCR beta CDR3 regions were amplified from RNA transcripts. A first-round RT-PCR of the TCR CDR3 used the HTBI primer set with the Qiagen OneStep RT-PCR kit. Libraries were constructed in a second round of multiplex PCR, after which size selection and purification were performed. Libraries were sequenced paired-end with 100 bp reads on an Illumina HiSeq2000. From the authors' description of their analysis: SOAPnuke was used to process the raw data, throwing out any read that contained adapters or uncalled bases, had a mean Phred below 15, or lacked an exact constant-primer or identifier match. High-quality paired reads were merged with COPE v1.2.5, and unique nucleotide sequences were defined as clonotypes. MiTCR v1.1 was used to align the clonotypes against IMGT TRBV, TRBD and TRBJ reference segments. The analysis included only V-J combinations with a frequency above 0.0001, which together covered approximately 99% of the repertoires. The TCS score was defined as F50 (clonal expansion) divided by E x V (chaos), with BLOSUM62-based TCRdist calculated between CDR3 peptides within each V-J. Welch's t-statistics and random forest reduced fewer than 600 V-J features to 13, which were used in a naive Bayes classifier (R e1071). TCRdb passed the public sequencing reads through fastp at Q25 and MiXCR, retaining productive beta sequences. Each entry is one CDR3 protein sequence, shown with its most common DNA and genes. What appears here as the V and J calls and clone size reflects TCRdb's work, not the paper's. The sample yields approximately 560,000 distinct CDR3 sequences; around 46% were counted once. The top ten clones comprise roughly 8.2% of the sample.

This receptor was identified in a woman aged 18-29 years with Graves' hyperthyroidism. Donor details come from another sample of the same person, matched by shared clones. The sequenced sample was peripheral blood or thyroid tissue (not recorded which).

The CDR3 is CASTYRGSGEKLFF. The sequenced DNA: TGTGCCAGCACATACAGGGGGTCGGGTGAAAAACTGTTTTTT. In this chain, TRBV2 is recombined with TRBJ1-4; TRBD1 fits 8 bases in the junction. The CDR3 runs 14 amino acids, cysteine and phenylalanine included. Just CDR3 DNA is preserved here, 42 bases in frame from base 1. Sequences SNHLY (CDR1) and FYNNEI (CDR2) are obtained from the germline V gene. V is pruned by 7 bases and J by 7 bases, leaving 8 bases of the junction without a gene match.